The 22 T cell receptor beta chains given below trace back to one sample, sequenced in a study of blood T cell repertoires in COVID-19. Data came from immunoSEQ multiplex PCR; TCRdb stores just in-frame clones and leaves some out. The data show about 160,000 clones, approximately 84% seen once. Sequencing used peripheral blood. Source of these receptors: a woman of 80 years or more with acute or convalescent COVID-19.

The CDR3 sequence: CASSQGLNANTGELFF. CDR3 coding DNA: TGTGCCAGCAGCCAAGGACTAAACGCGAACACCGGGGAGCTGTTTTTT. V and J are TRBV3-1 (or the pseudogene TRBV3-2) and TRBJ2-2; D may be TRBD2 (5 bases). Germline assignment: CDR1 LGHDT and CDR2 YNNKEL (reference sequence). The CDR3 consists of 16 residues. With 1 base removed from V and 0 bases from J, the gap between germline ends came to 9 bases.

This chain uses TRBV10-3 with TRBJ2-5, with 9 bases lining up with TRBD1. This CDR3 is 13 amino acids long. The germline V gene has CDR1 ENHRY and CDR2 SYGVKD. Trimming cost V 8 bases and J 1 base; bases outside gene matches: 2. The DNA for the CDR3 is TGTGCCATCTCGGACAGGGGCCAAGAGACCCAGTACTTC. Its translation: CAISDRGQETQYF.

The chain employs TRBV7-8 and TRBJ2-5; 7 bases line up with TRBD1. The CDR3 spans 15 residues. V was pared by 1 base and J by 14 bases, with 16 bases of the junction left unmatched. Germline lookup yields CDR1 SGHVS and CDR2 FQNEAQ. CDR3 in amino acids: CASSLGGSARGSGYF. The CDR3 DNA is TGTGCCAGCAGCTTAGGAGGCTCTGCCAGGGGGTCTGGATACTTC.

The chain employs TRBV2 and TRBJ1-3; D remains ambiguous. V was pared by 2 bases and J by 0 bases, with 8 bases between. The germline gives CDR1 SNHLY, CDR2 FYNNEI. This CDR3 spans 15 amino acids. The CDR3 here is CASSEFRSSGNTIYF. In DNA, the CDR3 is TGTGCCAGCAGTGAATTCAGAAGCTCTGGAAACACCATATATTTT.

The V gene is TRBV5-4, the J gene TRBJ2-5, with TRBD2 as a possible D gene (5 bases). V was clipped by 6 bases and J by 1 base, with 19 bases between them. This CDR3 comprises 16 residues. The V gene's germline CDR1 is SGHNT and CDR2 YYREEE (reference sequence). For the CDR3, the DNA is TGTGCCAGCACCTCACCGGGAACCGCAAGCCAAGAGACCCAGTACTTC. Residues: CASTSPGTASQETQYF.

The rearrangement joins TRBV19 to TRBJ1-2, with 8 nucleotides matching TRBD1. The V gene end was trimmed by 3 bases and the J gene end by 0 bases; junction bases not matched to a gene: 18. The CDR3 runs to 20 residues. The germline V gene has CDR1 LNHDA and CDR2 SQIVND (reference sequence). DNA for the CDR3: TGTGCCAGTAGTATTAGGGACAGGACCCACCGCCTTCAAGCTAACTATGGCTACACCTTC. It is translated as CASSIRDRTHRLQANYGYTF. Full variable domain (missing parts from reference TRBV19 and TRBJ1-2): DGGITQSPKYLFRKEGQNVTLSCEQNLNHDAMYWYRQDPGQGLRLIYYSQIVNDFQKGDIAEGYSVSREKKESFPLTVTSAQKNPTAFYLCASSIRDRTHRLQANYGYTFGSGTRLTVV.

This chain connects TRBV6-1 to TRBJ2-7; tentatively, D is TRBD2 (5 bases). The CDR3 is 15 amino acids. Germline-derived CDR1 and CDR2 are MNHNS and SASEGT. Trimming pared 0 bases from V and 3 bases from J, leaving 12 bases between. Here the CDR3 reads CASSEALQDFYEQYF. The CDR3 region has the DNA TGTGCCAGCAGTGAAGCGCTTCAGGACTTCTACGAGCAGTACTTC.

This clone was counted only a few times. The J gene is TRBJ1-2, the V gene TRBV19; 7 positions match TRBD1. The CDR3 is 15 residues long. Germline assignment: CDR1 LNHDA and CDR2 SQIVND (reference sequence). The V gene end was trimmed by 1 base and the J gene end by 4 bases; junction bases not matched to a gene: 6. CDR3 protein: CASSIGSAGGYGYTF. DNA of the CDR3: TGTGCCAGTAGTATAGGGTCCGCAGGGGGCTATGGCTACACCTTC.

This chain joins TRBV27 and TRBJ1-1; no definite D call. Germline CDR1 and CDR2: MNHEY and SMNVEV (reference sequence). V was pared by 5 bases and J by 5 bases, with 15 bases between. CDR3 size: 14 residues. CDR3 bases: TGTGCCAGCAGTCCCAGGCCCCCGGGAACTGAAGCTTTCTTT. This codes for CASSPRPPGTEAFF.

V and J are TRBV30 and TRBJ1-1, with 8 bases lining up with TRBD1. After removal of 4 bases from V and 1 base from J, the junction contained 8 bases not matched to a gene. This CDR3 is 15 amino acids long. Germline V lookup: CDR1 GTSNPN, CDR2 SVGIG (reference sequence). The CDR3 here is CAWITRDRRNTEAFF. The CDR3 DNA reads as TGTGCCTGGATCACAAGGGACAGGCGGAACACTGAAGCTTTCTTT.

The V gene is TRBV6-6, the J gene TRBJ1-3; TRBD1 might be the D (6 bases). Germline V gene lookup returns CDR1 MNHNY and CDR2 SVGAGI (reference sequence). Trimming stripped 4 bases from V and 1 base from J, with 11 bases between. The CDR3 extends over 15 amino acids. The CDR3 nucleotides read TGTGCCAGCAGTTCCCTAACAGGGTCTGGAAACACCATATATTTT. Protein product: CASSSLTGSGNTIYF.

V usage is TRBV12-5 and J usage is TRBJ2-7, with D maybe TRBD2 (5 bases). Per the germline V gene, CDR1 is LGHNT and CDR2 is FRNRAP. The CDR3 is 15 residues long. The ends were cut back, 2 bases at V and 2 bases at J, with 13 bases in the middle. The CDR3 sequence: CASGLPRTGTYEQYF. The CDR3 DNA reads TGTGCTAGTGGTTTGCCCAGGACCGGGACCTACGAGCAGTACTTC.

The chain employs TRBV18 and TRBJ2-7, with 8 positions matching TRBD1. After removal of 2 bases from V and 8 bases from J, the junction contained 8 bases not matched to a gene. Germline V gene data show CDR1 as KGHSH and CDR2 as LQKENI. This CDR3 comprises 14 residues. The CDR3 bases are TGTGCCAGCTCACCAGGGACAGGTCCCCCTCAGCAGTACTTC. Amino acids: CASSPGTGPPQQYF.

CDR3 nucleotide sequence: TGTGCCAGCAGCCTACTCCCGGGACTAGCGCAGAATGAGCAGTTCTTC. This translates into CASSLLPGLAQNEQFF. This chain joins TRBV7-7 and TRBJ2-1, with 10 positions matching TRBD2. This CDR3 has 16 amino acids. After removal of 5 bases from V and 7 bases from J, the junction contained 11 bases not matched to a gene. Germline V gene data show CDR1 as SSHAT and CDR2 as FNYEAQ (reference sequence).

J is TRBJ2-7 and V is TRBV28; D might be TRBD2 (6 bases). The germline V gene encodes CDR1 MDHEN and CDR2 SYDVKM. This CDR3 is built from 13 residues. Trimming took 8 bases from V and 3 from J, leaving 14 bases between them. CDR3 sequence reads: CASRGAGGYEQYF. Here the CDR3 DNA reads TGTGCCAGCCGCGGTGCCGGGGGCTACGAGCAGTACTTC.

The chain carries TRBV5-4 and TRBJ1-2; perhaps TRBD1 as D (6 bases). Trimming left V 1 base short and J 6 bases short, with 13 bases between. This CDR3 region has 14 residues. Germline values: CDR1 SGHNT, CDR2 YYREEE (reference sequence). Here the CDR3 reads CASSLPTGRDGYTF. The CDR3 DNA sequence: TGTGCCAGCAGCTTGCCTACAGGGAGGGATGGCTACACCTTC. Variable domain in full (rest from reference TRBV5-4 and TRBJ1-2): ETGVTQSPTHLIKTRGQQVTLRCSSQSGHNTVSWYQQALGQGPQFIFQYYREEENGRGNFPPRFSGLQFPNYSSELNVNALELDDSALYLCASSLPTGRDGYTFGSGTRLTVV.

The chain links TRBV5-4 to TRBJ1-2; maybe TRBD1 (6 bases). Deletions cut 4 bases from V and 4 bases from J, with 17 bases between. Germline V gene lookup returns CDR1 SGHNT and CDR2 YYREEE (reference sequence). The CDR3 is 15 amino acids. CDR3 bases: TGTGCCAGCAGCCTGCCGGACAGACTTACCTATGGCTACACCTTC. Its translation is CASSLPDRLTYGYTF.

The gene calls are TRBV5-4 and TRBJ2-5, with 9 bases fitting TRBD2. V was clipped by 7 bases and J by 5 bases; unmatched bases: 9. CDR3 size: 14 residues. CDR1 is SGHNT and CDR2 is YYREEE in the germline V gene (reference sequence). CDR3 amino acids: CASRPAGGGETQYF. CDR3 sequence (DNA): TGTGCCAGCCGCCCCGCGGGAGGGGGGGAGACCCAGTACTTC.

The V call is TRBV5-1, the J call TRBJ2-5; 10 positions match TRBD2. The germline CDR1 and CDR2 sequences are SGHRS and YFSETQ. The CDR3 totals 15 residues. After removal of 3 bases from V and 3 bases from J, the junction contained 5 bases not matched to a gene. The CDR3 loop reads CASSSLGTSEETQYF. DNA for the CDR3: TGCGCCAGCAGCTCACTCGGGACTAGCGAAGAGACCCAGTACTTC.

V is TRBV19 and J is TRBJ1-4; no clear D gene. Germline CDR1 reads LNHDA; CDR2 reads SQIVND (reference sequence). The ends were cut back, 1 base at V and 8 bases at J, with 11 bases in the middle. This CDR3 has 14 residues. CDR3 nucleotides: TGTGCCAGTAGTATAGGGTACAGTGAAGAAAAACTGTTTTTT. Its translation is CASSIGYSEEKLFF.

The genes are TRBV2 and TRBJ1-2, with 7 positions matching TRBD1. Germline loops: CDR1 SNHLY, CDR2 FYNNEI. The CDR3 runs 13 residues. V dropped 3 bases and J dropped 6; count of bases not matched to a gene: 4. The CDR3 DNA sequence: TGTGCCAGCAGTGAGACAGGGCGCGATGGCTACACCTTC. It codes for CASSETGRDGYTF. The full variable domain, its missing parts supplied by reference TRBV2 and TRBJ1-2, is EPEVTQTPSHQVTQMGQEVILRCVPISNHLYFYWYRQILGQKVEFLVSFYNNEISEKSEIFDDQFSVERPDGSNFTLKIRSTKLEDSAMYFCASSETGRDGYTFGSGTRLTVV.

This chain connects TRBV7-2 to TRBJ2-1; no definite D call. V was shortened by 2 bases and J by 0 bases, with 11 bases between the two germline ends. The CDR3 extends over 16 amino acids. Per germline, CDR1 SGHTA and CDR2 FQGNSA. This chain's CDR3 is CASSLIDSASYNEQFF. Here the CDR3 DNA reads TGTGCCAGCAGCTTAATCGACTCTGCCTCCTACAATGAGCAGTTCTTC.